One sample yielded the 17 T cell receptor delta chains listed below, sequenced in a study of gamma-delta T cells after stem cell transplantation. TCRdb re-called clones from the RT-PCR reads via CATT. The sample holds roughly 3,000 delta-chain clones; 3.4% are singletons and the top ten take approximately 30%. Sequenced sample: gamma-delta T cells. The receptors stem from a human donor. It is not recorded whose cells these are; they may come from a transplant donor.

To note about this clone: A clone one base away is much larger, so this may be a read error. The chain combines TRDV2 with TRDJ1; the D gene is possibly TRDD3 (5 bases). In germline, CDR1 is GEAIGNYY, CDR2 EKD. There are 17 residues in the CDR3. V gave up 3 bases and J gave up 1 base, with 20 bases separating them. DNA of the CDR3: TGTGCCTGTGACGCCCTCCGGGGGCTCGAGGGCACCGATAAACTCATCTTT. Encoded protein: CACDALRGLEGTDKLIF.

This clone is labeled medium-sized. The V call is TRDV2, the J call TRDJ2; a possible D gene is TRDD3 (6 bases). Germline lookup yields CDR1 GEAIGNYY and CDR2 EKD. This CDR3 is built from 16 residues. The V end lost 3 bases, the J end lost 0 bases, and 13 bases lay between the germline ends. CDR3 sequence reads: CACDPVGAALTAQLFF. In nucleotides, the CDR3 is TGTGCCTGTGACCCCGTGGGGGCCGCTTTGACAGCACAACTCTTCTTT.

This clone was detected a few times. TCRdb's listed protein matches a much larger clone and diverges from this DNA's translation at residue 15, likely through a read error; the protein shown comes from the DNA. J is TRDJ2 and V is TRDV2; possibly TRDD1 for D (5 bases). The length of the CDR3 is 20 residues. Germline V gene lookup returns CDR1 GEAIGNYY and CDR2 EKD. The germline V and J ends were trimmed by 0 bases and 4 bases, with 26 bases remaining between them. CDR3 loop: CACDTLNTHGSFSSTAQLFF. CDR3 DNA: TGTGCCTGTGACACCCTAAATACTCATGGGTCTTTCAGTTCGACAGCACAACTCTTCTTT.

By sample share, this clone is medium-sized. This likely reflects a read error, since a far larger clone is one base away. V gene TRDV2 combines with J gene TRDJ1; D ambiguous. In germline, CDR1 is GEAIGNYY, CDR2 EKD. The CDR3 spans 14 residues. In nucleotides, the CDR3 is TGTGCCCGTGACATGGTCGTCCGTACCGATAAACTCATCTTT. Encoded protein: CARDMVVRTDKLIF.

This clone was seen a handful of times. The CDR3 coding sequence is TGTGCCTGTGACGCCCTGGGGGAGTACACCGATAAACTCATCTTT. Its protein is CACDALGEYTDKLIF. The chain uses TRDV2 and TRDJ1; 8 positions match TRDD3. Germline CDR1 is GEAIGNYY and CDR2 is EKD. The CDR3 spans 15 residues. The junction had 5 bases not matched to a gene; V was cut back by 3 bases and J by 0 bases.

This clone is categorized as medium-sized (0.01 to 0.1%). The J gene is TRDJ1, the V gene TRDV2; TRDD3 matches at 12 bases. J was trimmed by 11 bases and V by 0 bases; bases with no gene match: 15. The germline V gene encodes CDR1 GEAIGNYY and CDR2 EKD. This CDR3 is built from 17 residues. The DNA of the CDR3 is TGTGCCTGTGACACCGTGAGCCTGGGGGATACGACGAGGGCCCTCATCTTT. It specifies CACDTVSLGDTTRALIF.

This clone was found a few times. TCRdb's listed protein matches a much larger clone and diverges from this DNA's translation at residue 3, likely through a read error; the protein shown comes from the DNA. The CDR3 is CAYDIVGDTGDKLIF. The CDR3 coding sequence is TGTGCCTATGACATCGTGGGGGATACGGGTGATAAACTCATCTTT. V and J are TRDV2 and TRDJ1; 11 positions match TRDD3. The CDR3 extends over 15 amino acids. Germline CDR1 reads GEAIGNYY; CDR2 reads EKD.

For this clone: Being one base from a much bigger clone, this may be a read error. Other DNA sequences in the sample encode the same CDR3. The chain links TRDV2 to TRDJ3, with 12 nucleotides matching TRDD3. Germline lookup yields CDR1 GEAIGNYY and CDR2 EKD. The CDR3 extends over 18 amino acids. CDR3 loop: CACDAGGYDSWDTRQMFF. The CDR3 DNA sequence: TGCGCCTGTGACGCTGGGGGATACGACTCCTGGGACACCCGACAGATGTTTTTC.

CDR3 in DNA: TGTGCCTGTGACCCCGTGGAAAGGCCTACTGGGGGATACTCCGATAAACTCATCTTT. Translated, it gives CACDPVERPTGGYSDKLIF. The V and J genes are TRDV2 and TRDJ1; 12 bases map to TRDD3. The CDR3 runs to 19 residues. Germline V lookup: CDR1 GEAIGNYY, CDR2 EKD. The V gene end was trimmed by 3 bases and the J gene end by 3 bases; junction bases not matched to a gene: 16.

This clone is medium-sized within its sample. Other DNA sequences within the sample encode an identical CDR3. The chain couples TRDV2 to TRDJ1; D is uncertain. Germline V gene data show CDR1 as GEAIGNYY and CDR2 as EKD. This CDR3 is 13 amino acids long. The V and J ends lost 1 base and 0 bases respectively, with 5 bases between them. The CDR3 is CACDTFDTDKLIF. CDR3 DNA sequence: TGTGCCTGTGACACTTTCGACACCGATAAACTCATCTTT.

The V gene is TRDV1, the J gene TRDJ1, with 10 bases fitting TRDD3. Germline lookup yields CDR1 TSWWSYY and CDR2 QGS. Germline trimming cut 1 base from V and 6 bases from J; bases unmatched to any gene: 14. This CDR3 region has 18 residues. The CDR3 region is CALGEPSPTGGCTHKLIF. The DNA of the CDR3 is TGTGCTCTTGGGGAACCGTCCCCGACTGGGGGATGTACACATAAACTCATCTTT.

This clone turned up a few times. This likely traces to a read error, being one base from a far larger clone. The sample holds other DNA sequences that translate to the same CDR3. The rearrangement links TRDV2 to TRDJ3; 7 bases fit TRDD3. The CDR3 loop spans 22 amino acids. V trimming: 2 bases; J trimming: 0 bases; junction bases outside the gene matches: 18. CDR1 and CDR2 from the germline V gene are GEAIGNYY and EKD. CDR3 nucleotide sequence: TGTGCCTGTGACAGAGTACTGAGGGATACCGATAAAAGCTCCTGGGACACCCGACAGATGTTTTTC. It is translated as CACDRVLRDTDKSSWDTRQMFF.

This clone was observed a handful of times. The V call is TRDV2, the J call TRDJ1; TRDD3 agrees at 7 bases. The CDR3 is 18 residues long. Germline V gene lookup returns CDR1 GEAIGNYY and CDR2 EKD. The ends lost 4 bases at V and 2 bases at J; junction bases unmatched: 18. CDR3 bases: TGTGCCTGTGAGATACTGGGGCCTAATCGTGGGGATACCGATAAACTCATCTTT. Amino acids: CACEILGPNRGDTDKLIF.

This clone was recorded a few times. A much larger clone lies a single base off, so this may be a read error. Other DNA sequences in this specimen translate into the identical CDR3. V is TRDV2 and J is TRDJ1; TRDD3 aligns across 7 bases. CDR1 GEAIGNYY and CDR2 EKD come from the germline V gene. This CDR3 comprises 18 residues. As DNA, the CDR3 is TGCGCCTGTGACACGTTACTGGGGACAAAGACGAAGACCGATAAACTCATCTTT. Protein: CACDTLLGTKTKTDKLIF.

With regard to this clone: A much larger clone lies one base from this, so it may be a read error. The CDR3 loop is CACDTGFNRALGVSGGYGPWDTRQMFF. The CDR3 DNA reads TGTGCCTGTGACACCGGGTTTAATCGTGCCTTAGGAGTAAGTGGGGGATACGGCCCCTGGGACACCCGACAGATGTTTTTC. The rearrangement links TRDV2 to TRDJ3; 11 nucleotides match TRDD3. This CDR3 spans 27 amino acids. Germline CDR1 and CDR2: GEAIGNYY and EKD. J lost 2 bases, V lost 0 bases, and 29 bases had no gene match.

Concerning this clone itself: The protein TCRdb gives is from a much larger clone and does not agree with this DNA's translation at residue 10, likely a read error; the protein shown here comes from the DNA. The rearrangement joins TRDV2 to TRDJ1; D unresolved. Germline values: CDR1 GEAIGNYY, CDR2 EKD. This CDR3 spans 15 amino acids. V gave up 3 bases and J gave up 3 bases, with 16 bases separating them. CDR3 sequence (DNA): TGTGCCTGTGACCCGGTAGTTCGACGCGCCGATAAACTCATCTTT. It is translated as CACDPVVRRADKLIF.

Worth noting for this clone: A much larger clone lies a single base off, so this may be a read error. This chain uses TRDV2 with TRDJ1; 12 bases align to TRDD3. V lost 1 base and J lost 4; bases outside the gene matches: 9. Germline lookup yields CDR1 GEAIGNYY and CDR2 EKD. The CDR3 covers 17 residues. CDR3 DNA: TGTGCCTGTGACACGATCTCTGCCTGGGGGATACGCGATAAACTCATCTTT. Its protein product is CACDTISAWGIRDKLIF.